The present entry profiles one TCR beta chain with its context. Antigen: not known. TCRdb's table, derived via immunoSEQ multiplex PCR, lists solely in-frame clones and lacks some. The table includes 150,000 to 200,000 clones, 90% to 97% detected once. The donors were part of the approximately 120-subject validation cohort, which stood apart from the 666-subject first cohort. These data belong to a study of cytomegalovirus exposure and HLA in healthy donors. Study overall: The 500 to 750 first-cohort repertoires and the approximately 110 validation repertoires shared the same platform, a later analysis reported. Notes on the study in general: Confirmation in vitro established that three CMV-associated chains were specific for CMV antigens. According to the study, 160 or so TCR beta chains were cytomegalovirus-associated.

This sequence originates from a woman younger than 30 in good health and CMV-seronegative. The sequenced material came from PBMCs.

In DNA form, the CDR3 reads TGCAGTGTCCCTCAAGAGACCCAGTACTTC. This gives the protein CSVPQETQYF. The genes are TRBV20-1 and TRBJ2-5; D is uncertain. The CDR3 length is 10 residues. Germline loops: CDR1 DFQATT, CDR2 SNEGSKA (reference sequence). The V gene lost 7 bases and the J gene lost 2 bases, with 5 bases spanning the gap.